This T cell receptor beta chain was sequenced for a study of blood T cell repertoires in COVID-19. Clones were read by immunoSEQ multiplex PCR, and TCRdb kept only the in-frame ones, dropping some. The table lists about 280,000 clones, approximately 86% of them singletons. V gave up 6 bases and J gave up 7 bases, with 15 bases separating them. This CDR3 spans 14 amino acids. Looked up from germline, CDR1 is MNHEY and CDR2 is SVGAGI. This receptor was taken from a young man with active or convalescent COVID-19. Sequenced input: peripheral blood. The chain couples TRBV6-5 to TRBJ1-4; possibly TRBD1 for D (6 bases). The CDR3 region has the DNA TGTGCCAGCAGCGCGGGGAGGGGGGTTGAAAAACTGTTTTTT. This sequence encodes CASSAGRGVEKLFF.